The rows below give T cell receptor beta chains drawn from one sample of a study of tumor-infiltrating lymphocytes in primary liver carcinoma. TCRdb re-called the multiplex PCR reads with MiXCR, one entry per CDR3 protein. Here the sample spans 250,000 to 400,000 distinct CDR3 sequences, approximately 60% being singletons. The material sequenced was peripheral blood. These receptors originate from a middle-aged man with primary liver carcinoma and hepatitis B virus infection. CDR3s include the opening cysteine and the closing phenylalanine or tryptophan. Each record gives: CDR3 length, clone size, D gene, V gene, J gene, CDR3 DNA, CDR3 protein. The D gene is left open where the match is weak. Rows may omit the clone size; those that give it use once, few, many or a size class.

15	-	-	TRBV4-1	TRBJ2-5	TGCGTCAGCAGCCTTGGACAGGGAGGGGGAGAGACCCAATACTTC	CVSSLGQGGGETQYF
16	-	-	TRBV11-3	TRBJ2-2	TGTGCTAGCAGCTTGGTGGGGACGATGAACAGCGGGGAGCTGTTTTTT	CASSLVGTMNSGELFF
16	-	TRBD2	TRBV5-1	TRBJ2-1	TGCGCCAGCAGCTTGGTTACTAGTAGTAGCGGGAGGATTGAGTTCTTC	CASSLVTSSSGRIEFF
13	many	-	TRBV4-2	TRBJ2-7	TGTGCCAGCAGTGTTGGGACTTACTACGAGCAGTACTTC	CASSVGTYYEQYF
15	many	TRBD1	TRBV6-5	TRBJ2-2	TGTGCCAGCACCAAAAGGGACAGCTACACCGGGGAGCTGTTTTTT	CASTKRDSYTGELFF
18	-	TRBD1	TRBV10-3	TRBJ1-1	TGTGCCATCAGTGAAGGGGTGTGGGACAGGAGTATGAACACTGAAGCTTTATTT	CAISEGVWDRSMNTEALF
13	-	-	TRBV30	TRBJ2-2	TGTGCCTGGAGTGTGGCCGATACCGGGGAGCTGTTTTTT	CAWSVADTGELFF
13	many	-	TRBV30	TRBJ1-3	TGTGCCTGGAGTAGCAACGGTGGAAACACCATATATTTT	CAWSSNGGNTIYF
17	few	-	TRBV11-2	TRBJ1-1	TGTGCCAGCAGCTTAGTTAGGGCAGGGTGGGGGAGCACTGAAGCTTTCTTT	CASSLVRAGWGSTEAFF
14	many	TRBD2	TRBV13	TRBJ2-5	TGTGCCAGCAGCCAGACTAGCGGGAGTGAGACCCAGTACTTC	CASSQTSGSETQYF